The source of this TCR beta chain is a study of cytomegalovirus exposure and HLA in healthy donors. Germline V gene sequence: CDR1 MNHEY, CDR2 SMNVEV (reference sequence). V lost 5 bases to trimming and J lost 0 bases, with 11 bases between them. The CDR3 is 15 residues long. Use of 60 Vbeta and 13 Jbeta primers characterized the PCR. Sequencing used immunoSEQ multiplex PCR; TCRdb keeps in-frame clones, though not all of them. Of about 130,000 clones listed, approximately 80% were seen once; the top ten hold under 1.5%. The sequencing sample was made of PBMCs. This receptor was taken from a man between 45 and 60 years old in good health and CMV-seronegative. The chain couples TRBV27 to TRBJ1-3, with D unclear. The DNA of the CDR3 is TGTGCCAGCAGTCCGACTGCTAGCTCTGGAAACACCATATATTTT. Its protein is CASSPTASSGNTIYF.